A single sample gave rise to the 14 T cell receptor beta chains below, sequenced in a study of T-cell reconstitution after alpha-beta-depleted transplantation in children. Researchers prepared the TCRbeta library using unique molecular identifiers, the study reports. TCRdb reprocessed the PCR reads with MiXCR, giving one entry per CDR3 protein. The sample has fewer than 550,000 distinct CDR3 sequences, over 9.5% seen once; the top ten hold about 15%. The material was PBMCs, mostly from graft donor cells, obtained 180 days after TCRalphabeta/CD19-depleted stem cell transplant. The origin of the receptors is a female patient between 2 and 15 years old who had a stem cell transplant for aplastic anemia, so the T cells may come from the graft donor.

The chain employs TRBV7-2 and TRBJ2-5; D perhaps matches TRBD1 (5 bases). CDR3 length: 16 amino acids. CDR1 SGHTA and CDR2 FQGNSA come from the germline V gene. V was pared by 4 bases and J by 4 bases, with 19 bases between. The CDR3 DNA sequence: TGTGCCAGCAGCTCGCCCAGGGTAGTGCTAGGAGAGACCCAGTACTTC. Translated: CASSSPRVVLGETQYF.

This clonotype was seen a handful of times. The CDR3 is CASSPLQGPYEQYF. CDR3 DNA: TGTGCCAGCAGCCCCCTCCAGGGCCCCTACGAGCAGTACTTC. This chain joins TRBV12-3 or TRBV12-4 and TRBJ2-7, with D perhaps matching TRBD1 (5 bases). The length of the CDR3 is 14 residues. Trimming left V 6 bases short and J 2 bases short, with 14 bases between.

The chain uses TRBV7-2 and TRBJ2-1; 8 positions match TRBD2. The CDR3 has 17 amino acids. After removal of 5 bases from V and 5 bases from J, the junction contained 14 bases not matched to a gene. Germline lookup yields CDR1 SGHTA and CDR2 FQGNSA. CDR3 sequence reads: CASSGTRRWVGNNEQFF. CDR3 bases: TGTGCCAGCAGCGGGACTAGGAGATGGGTCGGGAACAATGAGCAGTTCTTC.

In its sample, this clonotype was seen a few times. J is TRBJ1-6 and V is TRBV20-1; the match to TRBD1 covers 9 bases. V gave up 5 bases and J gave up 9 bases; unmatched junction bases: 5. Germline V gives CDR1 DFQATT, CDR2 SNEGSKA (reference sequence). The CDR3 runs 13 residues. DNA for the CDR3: TGCAGTGCTCACGACAGGGGGAGTTCACCCCTCCACTTT. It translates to CSAHDRGSSPLHF.

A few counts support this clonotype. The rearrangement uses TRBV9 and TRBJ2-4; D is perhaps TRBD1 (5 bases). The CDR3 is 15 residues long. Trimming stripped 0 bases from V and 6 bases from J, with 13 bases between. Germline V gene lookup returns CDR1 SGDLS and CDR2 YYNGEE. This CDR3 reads CASSVAGRPGNIQYF. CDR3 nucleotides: TGTGCCAGCAGCGTAGCAGGGCGTCCCGGAAACATTCAGTACTTC.

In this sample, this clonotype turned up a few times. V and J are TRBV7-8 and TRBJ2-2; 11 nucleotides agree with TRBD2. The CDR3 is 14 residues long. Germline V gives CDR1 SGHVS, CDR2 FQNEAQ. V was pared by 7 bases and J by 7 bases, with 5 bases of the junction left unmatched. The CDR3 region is CASNRLAGSGELFF. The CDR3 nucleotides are TGTGCCAGCAATAGACTAGCGGGAAGCGGGGAGCTGTTTTTT.

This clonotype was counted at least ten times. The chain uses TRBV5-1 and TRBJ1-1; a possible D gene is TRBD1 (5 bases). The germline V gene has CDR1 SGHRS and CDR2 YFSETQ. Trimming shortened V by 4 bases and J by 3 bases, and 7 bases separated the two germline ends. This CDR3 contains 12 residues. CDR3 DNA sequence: TGCGCCAGCAGCCGGGACGACACTGAAGCTTTCTTT. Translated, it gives CASSRDDTEAFF.

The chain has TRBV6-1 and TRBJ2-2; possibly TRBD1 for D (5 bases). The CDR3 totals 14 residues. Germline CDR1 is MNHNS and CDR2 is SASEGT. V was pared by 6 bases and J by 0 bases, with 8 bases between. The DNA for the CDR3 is TGTGCCAGCAGGAAGGGGACGAACACCGGGGAGCTGTTTTTT. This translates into CASRKGTNTGELFF.

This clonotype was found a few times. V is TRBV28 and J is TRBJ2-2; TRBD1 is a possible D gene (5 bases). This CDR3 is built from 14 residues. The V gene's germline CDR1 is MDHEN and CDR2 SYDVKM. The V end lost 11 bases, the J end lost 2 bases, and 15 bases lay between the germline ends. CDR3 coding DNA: TGTGCCGCTACCCCGACAGAAAACACCGGGGAGCTGTTTTTT. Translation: CAATPTENTGELFF.

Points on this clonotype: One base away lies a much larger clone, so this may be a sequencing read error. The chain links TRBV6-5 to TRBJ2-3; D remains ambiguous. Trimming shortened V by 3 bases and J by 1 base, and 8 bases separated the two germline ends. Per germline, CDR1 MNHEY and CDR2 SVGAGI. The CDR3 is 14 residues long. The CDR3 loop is CASSYQAGTDTQYF. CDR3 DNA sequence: TGTGCCAGCAGTTATCAGGCGGGCACAGATACGCAGTATTTT.

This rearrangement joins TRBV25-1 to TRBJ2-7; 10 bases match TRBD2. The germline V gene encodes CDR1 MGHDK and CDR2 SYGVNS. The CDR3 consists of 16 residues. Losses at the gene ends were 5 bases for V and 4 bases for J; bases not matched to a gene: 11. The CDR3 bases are TGTGCCAGCAGTAATCCAGCGGGAGGGCGTCTTTACGAGCAGTACTTC. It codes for CASSNPAGGRLYEQYF.

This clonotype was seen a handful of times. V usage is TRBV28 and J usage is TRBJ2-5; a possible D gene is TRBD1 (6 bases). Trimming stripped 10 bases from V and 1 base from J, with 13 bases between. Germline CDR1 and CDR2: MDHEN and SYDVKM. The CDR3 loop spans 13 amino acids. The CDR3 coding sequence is TGTGCCATCAGGGGCCACGCCCAAGAGACCCAGTACTTC. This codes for CAIRGHAQETQYF.

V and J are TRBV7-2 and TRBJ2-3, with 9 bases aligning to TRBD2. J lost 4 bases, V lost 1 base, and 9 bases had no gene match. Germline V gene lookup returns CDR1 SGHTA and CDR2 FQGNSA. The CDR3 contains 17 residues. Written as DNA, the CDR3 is TGTGCCAGCAGCTTAGTTCGGGCGGGAGGGCCGGCAGATACGCAGTATTTT. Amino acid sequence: CASSLVRAGGPADTQYF.

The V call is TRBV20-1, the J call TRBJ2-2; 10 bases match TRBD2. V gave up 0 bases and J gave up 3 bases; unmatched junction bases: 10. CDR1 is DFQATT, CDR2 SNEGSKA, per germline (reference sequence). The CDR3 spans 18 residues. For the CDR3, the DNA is TGCAGTGCTAGAGATCATCGTAGCGGGAGGCCGTACACCGGGGAGCTGTTTTTT. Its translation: CSARDHRSGRPYTGELFF.